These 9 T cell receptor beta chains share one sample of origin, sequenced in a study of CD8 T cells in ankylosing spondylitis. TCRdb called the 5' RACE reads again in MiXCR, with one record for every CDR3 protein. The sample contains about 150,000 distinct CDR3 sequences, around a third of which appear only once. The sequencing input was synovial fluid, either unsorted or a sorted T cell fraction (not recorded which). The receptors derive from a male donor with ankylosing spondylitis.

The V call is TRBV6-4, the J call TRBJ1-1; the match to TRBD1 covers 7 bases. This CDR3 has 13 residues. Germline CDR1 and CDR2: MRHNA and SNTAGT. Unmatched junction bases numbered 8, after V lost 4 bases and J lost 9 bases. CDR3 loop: CASSAHGQAQAFF. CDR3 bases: TGTGCCAGCAGTGCCCACGGACAGGCCCAAGCTTTCTTT.

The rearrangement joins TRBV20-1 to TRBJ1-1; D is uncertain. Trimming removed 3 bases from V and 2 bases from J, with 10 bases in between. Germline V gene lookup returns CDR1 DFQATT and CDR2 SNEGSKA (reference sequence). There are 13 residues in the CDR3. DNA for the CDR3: TGCAGTGCTAGTTCTAGGCCCAACACTGAAGCTTTCTTT. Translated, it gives CSASSRPNTEAFF.

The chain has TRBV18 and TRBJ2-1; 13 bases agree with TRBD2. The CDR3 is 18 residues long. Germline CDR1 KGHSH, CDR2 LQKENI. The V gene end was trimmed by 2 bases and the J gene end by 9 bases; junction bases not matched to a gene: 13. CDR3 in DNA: TGTGCCAGCTCACCAATTTACAGGACTAGCGGGGGATTAGGTGAGCAGTTCTTC. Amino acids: CASSPIYRTSGGLGEQFF.

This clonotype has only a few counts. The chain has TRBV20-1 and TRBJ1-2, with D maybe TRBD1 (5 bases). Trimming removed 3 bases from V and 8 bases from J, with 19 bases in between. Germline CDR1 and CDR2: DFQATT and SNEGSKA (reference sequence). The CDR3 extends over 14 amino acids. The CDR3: CSASAVGGVGGYTF. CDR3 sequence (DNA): TGCAGTGCTAGTGCGGTGGGGGGGGTTGGAGGCTACACCTTC.

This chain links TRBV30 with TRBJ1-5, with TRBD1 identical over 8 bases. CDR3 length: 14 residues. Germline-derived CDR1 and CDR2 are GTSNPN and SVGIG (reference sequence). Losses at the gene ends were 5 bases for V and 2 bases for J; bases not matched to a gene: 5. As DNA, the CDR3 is TGTGCCTGGGCCGGACAGGGCGGCAATCAGCCCCAGCATTTT. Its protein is CAWAGQGGNQPQHF.

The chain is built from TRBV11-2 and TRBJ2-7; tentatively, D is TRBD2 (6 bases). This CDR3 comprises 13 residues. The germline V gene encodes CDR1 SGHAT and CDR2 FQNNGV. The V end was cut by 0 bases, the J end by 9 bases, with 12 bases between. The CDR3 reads CASSLDSRGRQYF. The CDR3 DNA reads TGTGCCAGCAGCTTAGATTCGCGGGGCCGGCAGTACTTC. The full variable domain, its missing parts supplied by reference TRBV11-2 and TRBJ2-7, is EAGVAQSPRYKIIEKRQSVAFWCNPISGHATLYWYQQILGQGPKLLIQFQNNGVVDDSQLPKDRFSAERLKGVDSTLKIQPAKLEDSAVYLCASSLDSRGRQYFGPGTRLTVT.

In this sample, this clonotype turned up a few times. The CDR3 nucleotides are TGTGCCAGCAGAACCGGGACAAATAGCAATCAGCCCCAGCATTTT. Translated, it gives CASRTGTNSNQPQHF. The chain is built from TRBV27 and TRBJ1-5; a weak D match, TRBD1 (6 bases). CDR3 size: 15 residues. CDR1 is MNHEY and CDR2 is SMNVEV in the germline V gene (reference sequence). V lost 6 bases and J lost 0, with 12 bases in between.

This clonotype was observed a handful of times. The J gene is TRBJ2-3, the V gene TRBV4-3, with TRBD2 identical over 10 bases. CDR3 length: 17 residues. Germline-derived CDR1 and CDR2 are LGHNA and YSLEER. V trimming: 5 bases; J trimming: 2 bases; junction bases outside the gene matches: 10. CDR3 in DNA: TGCGCCAGCAGCGCCCAGGGTAGCGGGAGGCCCACAGATACGCAGTATTTT. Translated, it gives CASSAQGSGRPTDTQYF.

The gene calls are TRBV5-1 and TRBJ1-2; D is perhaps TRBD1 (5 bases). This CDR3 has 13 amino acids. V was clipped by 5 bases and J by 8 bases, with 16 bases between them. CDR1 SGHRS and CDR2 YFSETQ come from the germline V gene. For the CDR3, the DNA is TGCGCCAGCAGAACACAGGAGGTGAACGGCTACACCTTC. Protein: CASRTQEVNGYTF.